These 21 T cell receptor beta chains were all obtained from the same sample, sequenced in a study of T cell responses to AZD1222 COVID-19 vaccine. Only in-frame clones appear in the TCRdb table, and some are missing; sequencing was by immunoSEQ multiplex PCR. The sample holds approximately 150,000 clones, roughly nine tenths seen once. Sequences were derived from peripheral blood, sampled 28 days after the second AZD1222 dose. The source of these receptors is an adult who received the AZD1222 COVID-19 vaccine.

The chain couples TRBV28 to TRBJ2-6; TRBD1 aligns across 8 bases. V lost 5 bases and J lost 0; bases outside the gene matches: 6. CDR3 length: 17 residues. Looked up from germline, CDR1 is MDHEN and CDR2 is SYDVKM. CDR3 loop: CASSQTGARSGANVLTF. DNA of the CDR3: TGTGCCAGCAGTCAGACAGGGGCCCGCTCTGGGGCCAACGTCCTGACTTTC.

The chain employs TRBV2 and TRBJ1-4; no clear D. V shed 4 bases and J shed 5 bases, with 8 bases lying between them. This CDR3 contains 13 residues. Germline lookup yields CDR1 SNHLY and CDR2 FYNNEI. CDR3 protein: CASSGTGNEKLFF. CDR3 nucleotide sequence: TGTGCCAGCAGTGGTACGGGAAATGAAAAACTGTTTTTT.

The chain uses TRBV28 and TRBJ1-6, with D perhaps matching TRBD1 (5 bases). Trimming removed 7 bases at V and 9 bases at J, with 19 bases between. This CDR3 comprises 15 residues. Germline CDR1 MDHEN, CDR2 SYDVKM. The CDR3 DNA is TGTGCCAGCACCGGGAGTGGGGCCTTGGGTTCACCCCTCCACTTT. It yields the protein CASTGSGALGSPLHF. Full variable domain (missing parts from reference TRBV28 and TRBJ1-6): DVKVTQSSRYLVKRTGEKVFLECVQDMDHENMFWYRQDPGLGLRLIYFSYDVKMKEKGDIPEGYSVSREKKERFSLILESASTNQTSMYLCASTGSGALGSPLHFGNGTRLTVT.

The rearrangement links TRBV9 to TRBJ2-1; 8 bases agree with TRBD2. CDR1 is SGDLS, CDR2 YYNGEE, per germline. The CDR3 sequence is 16 residues long. V shed 3 bases and J 9 bases; nucleotides not matched to a gene: 14. CDR3 protein: CASSGQAGETGSEQFF. The CDR3 nucleotides read TGTGCCAGCAGCGGGCAAGCGGGGGAAACGGGGAGTGAGCAGTTCTTC.

This clone was seen just once. This chain uses TRBV11-3 with TRBJ1-1; weak D call: TRBD1 (6 bases). V was cut by 1 base and J by 1 base, with 10 bases left in between. The CDR3 has 15 amino acids. CDR1 and CDR2 (germline): SGHNT, YENEEA. CDR3 DNA: TGTGCCAGCAGCTTAGGGGGGCTCTCGAACACTGAAGCTTTCTTT. It codes for CASSLGGLSNTEAFF.

This chain joins TRBV5-1 and TRBJ1-2; 10 nucleotides match TRBD1. This CDR3 contains 15 residues. The V segment lost 6 bases and the J segment 4 bases; nucleotides outside the gene matches: 9. Germline V gives CDR1 SGHRS, CDR2 YFSETQ. Here the CDR3 reads CASTLGQGWSYGYTF. As DNA, the CDR3 is TGCGCCAGCACCCTGGGACAGGGGTGGAGCTATGGCTACACCTTC.

The genes are TRBV6-5 and TRBJ1-2; D call uncertain. Trimming pared 0 bases from V and 0 bases from J, leaving 8 bases between. The CDR3 consists of 15 residues. Looked up from germline, CDR1 is MNHEY and CDR2 is SVGAGI. This CDR3 is CASSYSAAANYGYTF. The CDR3 coding sequence is TGTGCCAGCAGTTACTCGGCCGCCGCTAACTATGGCTACACCTTC.

V and J are TRBV7-8 and TRBJ2-3; the match to TRBD2 covers 7 bases. After removal of 8 bases from V and 1 base from J, the junction contained 6 bases not matched to a gene. From germline, CDR1 is SGHVS and CDR2 FQNEAQ. This CDR3 spans 14 amino acids. In DNA form, the CDR3 reads TGTGCCAGCGGCGGGCTAGCGGGCACAGATACGCAGTATTTT. Protein: CASGGLAGTDTQYF.

The chain combines TRBV28 with TRBJ1-2, with a possible D match to TRBD1 (5 bases). The CDR3 is made up of 15 amino acids. CDR1 is MDHEN and CDR2 is SYDVKM in the germline V gene. The CDR3 bases are TGTGCGGTAACACCTGGGGCAGTTAGTAGCTATGGCTACACCTTC. Translation: CAVTPGAVSSYGYTF.

This clone has only a few counts. V gene TRBV6-2 or TRBV6-3 combines with J gene TRBJ1-1, with D perhaps matching TRBD1 (6 bases). This CDR3 is built from 13 residues. Germline lookup yields CDR1 MNHEY and CDR2 SVGEGT. V dropped 2 bases and J dropped 4 bases, with 8 bases sitting between them. The CDR3 DNA reads TGTGCCAGCAGTTACAGGGGGGGCACTGAAGCTTTCTTT. Protein product: CASSYRGGTEAFF.

The chain combines TRBV5-1 with TRBJ2-7; possibly TRBD1 for D (6 bases). Germline loops: CDR1 SGHRS, CDR2 YFSETQ. The CDR3 extends over 16 amino acids. Between the trimmed V and J ends, which lost 0 bases and 1 base, there was a span of 14 bases. Here the CDR3 DNA reads TGCGCCAGCAGCTTGGCCGACGGGACACTGTCCTACGAGCAGTACTTC. Protein sequence: CASSLADGTLSYEQYF.

This chain connects TRBV4-1 to TRBJ2-1; tentative D call: TRBD2 (5 bases). There are 14 residues in the CDR3. Germline CDR1 MGHRA, CDR2 YSYEKL. V lost 0 bases to trimming and J lost 8 bases, with 11 bases between them. As DNA, the CDR3 is TGCGCCAGCAGCCAAGATATAGAGAGGGATGAGCAGTTCTTC. Its translation: CASSQDIERDEQFF.

The gene calls are TRBV30 and TRBJ2-5; 8 bases match TRBD2. This CDR3 is built from 13 residues. Germline CDR1 reads GTSNPN; CDR2 reads SVGIG (reference sequence). The junction had 4 bases not matched to a gene; V was cut back by 3 bases and J by 4 bases. The CDR3 DNA reads TGTGCCTGGAGGCCAGCGGGAGTAGAGACCCAGTACTTC. Translated: CAWRPAGVETQYF.

V and J are TRBV25-1 and TRBJ1-2, with D hard to call. V lost 4 bases and J lost 3, with 9 bases in between. Germline CDR1 MGHDK, CDR2 SYGVNS. This CDR3 region has 13 residues. This CDR3 reads CASSGGFYYGYTF. The CDR3 DNA reads TGTGCCAGCAGTGGCGGGTTTTACTATGGCTACACCTTC.

This chain connects TRBV29-1 to TRBJ1-3; D gene ambiguous. V lost 3 bases and J lost 4, with 4 bases in between. The CDR3 is made up of 11 amino acids. Germline V gene data show CDR1 as SQVTM and CDR2 as ANQGSEA. CDR3 bases: TGCAGCGTTGACGGCGGAAACACCATATATTTT. As protein: CSVDGGNTIYF.

The chain employs TRBV29-1 and TRBJ2-3; D remains unclear. Trimming cost V 3 bases and J 0 bases, with 7 bases left between them. Germline CDR1 SQVTM, CDR2 ANQGSEA. This CDR3 contains 13 residues. CDR3 in DNA: TGCAGCGTTGATCGGCGCAGCACAGATACGCAGTATTTT. Protein product: CSVDRRSTDTQYF.

The chain combines TRBV9 with TRBJ2-2; 7 bases map to TRBD2. Trimming took 0 bases from V and 4 from J; bases not matched to a gene: 6. This CDR3 region has 16 residues. From germline, CDR1 is SGDLS and CDR2 YYNGEE. CDR3 nucleotides: TGTGCCAGCAGCGTAGTCCGGGAGGCGGGCACCGGGGAGCTGTTTTTT. It yields the protein CASSVVREAGTGELFF.

CDR3 DNA sequence: TGTGCCAGCAGCCCCGGACTAGCGGGTTCCACAGATACGCAGTATTTT. Translating gives CASSPGLAGSTDTQYF. The V and J genes are TRBV7-3 and TRBJ2-3; 11 nucleotides line up with TRBD2. Germline V gene data show CDR1 as SGHTA and CDR2 as FQGTGA. The length of the CDR3 is 16 residues. J was trimmed by 2 bases and V by 5 bases; bases with no gene match: 6.

The CDR3 reads CASSQVRLAAYSGANVLTF. CDR3 nucleotide sequence: TGTGCCAGCAGCCAAGTCCGACTAGCGGCCTACTCTGGGGCCAACGTCCTGACTTTC. The chain uses TRBV3-1 (or the pseudogene TRBV3-2) and TRBJ2-6; 9 nucleotides agree with TRBD2. The V gene's germline CDR1 is LGHDT and CDR2 YNNKEL (reference sequence). V shed 1 base, J shed 0 bases, and the junction held 7 bases outside the gene matches. CDR3 length: 19 amino acids.

This clone was counted a single time. The chain carries TRBV25-1 and TRBJ2-1; D assignment may be TRBD1 or TRBD2 (5 bases each). The CDR3 contains 15 residues. CDR1 is MGHDK and CDR2 is SYGVNS in the germline V gene. Between the trimmed V and J ends, which lost 1 base and 2 bases, there was a span of 9 bases. CDR3 coding DNA: TGTGCCAGCAGTGAATCACGGGGCGCCTACAATGAGCAGTTCTTC. It is translated as CASSESRGAYNEQFF.

This chain joins TRBV10-2 and TRBJ1-4; a weak D match, TRBD1 (5 bases). This CDR3 is built from 13 residues. CDR1 is WSHSY, CDR2 SAAADI, per germline. The V gene lost 9 bases and the J gene lost 6 bases, with 14 bases spanning the gap. CDR3 residues: CASGLQAHEKLFF. In DNA form, the CDR3 reads TGCGCCAGTGGATTACAGGCACATGAAAAACTGTTTTTT.